Described below is a single TCR beta chain sequence and its context. Antigen: not known. The data are from a study of neoadjuvant anti-PD-1 for oral cavity cancer. Looking at the study overall: Non-progressing patients received a fourth nivolumab dose near day 43, then surgery on days 50-56. Study outcomes and limitations: Non-responders to neoadjuvant nivolumab had significantly more clonal PBMC T cells than responders.

V lost 7 bases and J lost 8, with 13 bases in between. Germline assignment: CDR1 SGHDT and CDR2 YYEEEE. The CDR3 runs to 12 residues. Blood libraries mostly used roughly 520 ng genomic DNA, six replicates each. Repertoires were generated with immunoSEQ multiplex PCR, while TCRdb's copy carries only in-frame clones and drops some. The sample includes tens of thousands of clones, approximately 80% seen only once; the top ten take just over 2.5%. No culture or expansion preceded analysis of these blood cells. The sequence derives from a person between 40 and 80 years old with oral cavity squamous cell carcinoma. This chain joins TRBV5-6 and TRBJ2-1, with D maybe TRBD2 (6 bases). The sample in question was PBMCs, obtained before nivolumab (anti-PD-1) treatment. The CDR3 coding sequence is TGTGCCAGCTCCGTTAGCGGAGATGAGCAGTTCTTC. Translation: CASSVSGDEQFF.